This TCR beta chain was found in a study of shared clonotypes between healthy human individuals. The study, taken as a whole, reports: Between a few donors, naive CD4 clonotypes were shared at a level of about 5%. In general, naive subsets displayed greater estimated richness than memory subsets did.

Germline CDR1 and CDR2: SGHRS and YFSETQ. CDR3 size: 15 residues. J was trimmed by 6 bases and V by 3 bases; bases with no gene match: 8. Donors, without exception, were Caucasian adults residing in Nashville, Tennessee. Concerning this clone itself: Antigen specificity is unknown.

Data came from immunoSEQ multiplex PCR; TCRdb stores just in-frame clones and leaves some out. The profile shows around 700,000 clones, 55% to 85% of them singletons. Sequenced: memory CD4+ T cells sorted from blood. Documented subset: CD45RA-negative fraction. The chain uses TRBV5-1 and TRBJ2-3; 9 bases are a match to TRBD2. The receptor comes from a woman aged 25 to 39 in good health. The CDR3 region has the DNA TGCGCCAGCAGCTCCTCTAGCGGGGACGGGGATACGCAGTATTTT. Translating gives CASSSSSGDGDTQYF.